The 15 T cell receptor beta chains below were found in one sample sequenced in a study of early T cells in non-severe SARS-CoV-2 infection. TCRdb ran MiXCR on the 5' RACE reads and lists one entry per CDR3 protein. The sample lists around 37,000 distinct CDR3 sequences; about 9.9% were seen once. Sequencing was done on a sample of whole blood. The source of these receptors is an adult who was a healthcare worker with PCR-confirmed SARS-CoV-2 infection or an uninfected control (not recorded which).

This clonotype was detected many times. CDR3 in DNA: TGCAGCGTTGAAGATCTCTCGGGTTATGGCTACACCTTC. Translated, it gives CSVEDLSGYGYTF. The gene calls are TRBV29-1 and TRBJ1-2; D gene uncertain. Per the germline V gene, CDR1 is SQVTM and CDR2 is ANQGSEA. V lost 0 bases and J lost 5, with 10 bases in between. The CDR3 consists of 13 residues.

This clonotype was counted at least ten times. The chain links TRBV29-1 to TRBJ2-3, with D perhaps assigned TRBD1 or TRBD2 (5 bases each). The CDR3 spans 14 residues. Deletions cut 8 bases from V and 3 bases from J, with 18 bases between. Germline V lookup: CDR1 SQVTM, CDR2 ANQGSEA. This CDR3 reads CSSHGAGRTDTQYF. CDR3 sequence (DNA): TGCAGCTCCCACGGGGCAGGGCGGACAGATACGCAGTATTTT.

In this sample, this clonotype turned up many times. This chain links TRBV29-1 with TRBJ1-1; tentatively, D is TRBD1 (5 bases). This CDR3 is 13 amino acids long. Between the trimmed V and J ends, which lost 6 bases and 3 bases, there was a span of 14 bases. Germline V CDR1 and CDR2: SQVTM, ANQGSEA. The DNA for the CDR3 is TGCAGCGTGCGACAGTCTAAAGACACTGAAGCTTTCTTT. Translation: CSVRQSKDTEAFF.

The table lists this clonotype with many counts. The chain has TRBV27 and TRBJ1-1, with no clear D. The CDR3 contains 11 residues. CDR1 and CDR2 from the germline V gene are MNHEY and SMNVEV (reference sequence). V was shortened by 10 bases and J by 1 base, with 7 bases between the two germline ends. CDR3 loop: CATSQNTEAFF. CDR3 in DNA: TGTGCCACCTCCCAGAACACTGAAGCTTTCTTT.

Ten or more counts support this clonotype. The chain is built from TRBV4-3 and TRBJ2-2, with D perhaps TRBD2 (6 bases). The CDR3 is 15 amino acids. Germline V gene data show CDR1 as LGHNA and CDR2 as YSLEER. V was trimmed by 3 bases and J by 0 bases, leaving 8 bases between them. CDR3 amino acids: CASSHGGPNTGELFF. The CDR3 DNA follows: TGCGCCAGCAGCCACGGGGGTCCGAACACCGGGGAGCTGTTTTTT.

This clonotype was counted many times. The chain links TRBV5-4 to TRBJ1-1, with D possibly being TRBD1 (5 bases). CDR1 and CDR2 from the germline V gene are SGHNT and YYREEE (reference sequence). V was pared by 2 bases and J by 5 bases, with 13 bases between. This CDR3 has 14 amino acids. The CDR3 DNA reads TGTGCCAGCAGCTTACTCGGAGGGGCAACTGAAGCTTTCTTT. Protein product: CASSLLGGATEAFF. The full variable domain, with the rest looked up from reference TRBV5-4 and TRBJ1-1, is ETGVTQSPTHLIKTRGQQVTLRCSSQSGHNTVSWYQQALGQGPQFIFQYYREEENGRGNFPPRFSGLQFPNYSSELNVNALELDDSALYLCASSLLGGATEAFFGQGTRLTVV.

There are many counts of this clonotype. This sequence joins TRBV2 and TRBJ2-7, with D unresolved. V was cut by 6 bases and J by 2 bases, with 11 bases left in between. Per the germline V gene, CDR1 is SNHLY and CDR2 is FYNNEI. The CDR3 spans 13 residues. The CDR3 sequence is CASRSLGTYEQYF. CDR3 coding DNA: TGTGCCAGCAGATCCCTAGGGACCTACGAGCAGTACTTC.

The table lists this clonotype with a few counts. This sequence joins TRBV7-6 and TRBJ1-2, with D maybe TRBD1 (5 bases). Germline CDR1 is SGHVS and CDR2 is FNYEAQ. There are 15 residues in the CDR3. V lost 5 bases to trimming and J lost 4 bases, with 17 bases between them. CDR3 residues: CASSPRADTPYGYTF. The CDR3 DNA reads TGTGCCAGCAGCCCTCGGGCGGACACTCCCTATGGCTACACCTTC. Complete variable domain (other parts from reference TRBV7-6 and TRBJ1-2): GAGVSQSPRYKVTKRGQDVALRCDPISGHVSLYWYRQALGQGPEFLTYFNYEAQQDKSGLPNDRFSAERPEGSISTLTIQRTEQRDSAMYRCASSPRADTPYGYTFGSGTRLTVV.

This clonotype was detected a few times. This rearrangement joins TRBV5-4 to TRBJ2-3; D unresolved. V was trimmed by 4 bases and J by 3 bases, leaving 6 bases between them. The CDR3 contains 12 residues. Looked up from germline, CDR1 is SGHNT and CDR2 is YYREEE (reference sequence). CDR3 DNA sequence: TGTGCCAGCAGCCCCCAAACAGATACGCAGTATTTT. The encoded protein is CASSPQTDTQYF.

This clonotype was recorded many times. The chain carries TRBV6-5 and TRBJ2-4, with D perhaps given as TRBD1 or TRBD2 (6 bases each). Germline CDR1 MNHEY, CDR2 SVGAGI. This CDR3 contains 15 residues. Trimming pared 8 bases from V and 6 bases from J, leaving 20 bases between. In DNA, the CDR3 is TGTGCCAGCGGCTACTTCATTGGAGGGGGAAACATTCAGTACTTC. The encoded protein is CASGYFIGGGNIQYF.

This clonotype was found many times. The chain joins TRBV7-2 to TRBJ2-5; D perhaps matches TRBD2 (5 bases). The length of the CDR3 is 14 residues. V was shortened by 4 bases and J by 9 bases, with 18 bases between the two germline ends. CDR1 is SGHTA, CDR2 FQGNSA, per germline. The CDR3 reads CASSSQTYLGAQYF. CDR3 coding DNA: TGTGCCAGCAGCTCCCAGACCTACCTCGGGGCCCAGTACTTC.

This clonotype was found many times. The V call is TRBV30, the J call TRBJ1-2; no firm D call. The V end lost 3 bases, the J end lost 2 bases, and 10 bases lay between the germline ends. Per the germline V gene, CDR1 is GTSNPN and CDR2 is SVGIG (reference sequence). CDR3 length: 13 residues. The CDR3, as DNA: TGTGCCTGGAGCCACAGAATCAACTATGGCTACACCTTC. Amino acids: CAWSHRINYGYTF.

This clonotype was detected only a few times. The genes are TRBV6-5 and TRBJ2-5; 8 bases match TRBD2. Germline CDR1 and CDR2: MNHEY and SVGAGI. J gave up 2 bases and V 2 bases, and 4 bases lay outside the gene matches. The CDR3 loop spans 15 amino acids. The DNA for the CDR3 is TGTGCCAGCAGTTACCTTACTAGCGGACAAGAGACCCAGTACTTC. Translated: CASSYLTSGQETQYF.

The sample holds a few counts of this clonotype. The rearrangement joins TRBV28 to TRBJ1-2, with unresolved D. Trimming took 8 bases from V and 4 from J, leaving 14 bases between them. The germline gives CDR1 MDHEN, CDR2 SYDVKM. The CDR3 is 13 residues long. CDR3 in amino acids: CASGASGGYGYTF. The CDR3 coding sequence is TGTGCCAGCGGAGCATCAGGAGGCTATGGCTACACCTTC.

V is TRBV29-1 and J is TRBJ1-3; the D gene is possibly TRBD1 (6 bases). The germline V gene encodes CDR1 SQVTM and CDR2 ANQGSEA. The CDR3 totals 15 residues. With 5 bases removed from V and 0 bases from J, the gap between germline ends came to 14 bases. The CDR3: CSVTATGPSGNTIYF. The DNA for the CDR3 is TGCAGCGTTACGGCGACAGGCCCCTCTGGAAACACCATATATTTT.